Given below is one T cell receptor beta chain in context. The investigators reverse transcribed all of the isolated RNA, so they sequenced expressed TCRB transcripts. Repertoires were generated with immunoSEQ multiplex PCR, while TCRdb's copy carries only in-frame clones and drops some. This repertoire shows 20,000 to 25,000 clones, roughly three quarters found once; its top ten account for roughly 2%. The data originate from a study of beta chain features in type 1 diabetes. The material sequenced was Tregs from blood. The TCR was taken from a woman in her forties in good health.

In DNA form, the CDR3 reads TGTGCCAGCAGCCTAGAGGGTAGGAGGGATACGCAGTATTTT. Amino acid sequence: CASSLEGRRDTQYF. V gene TRBV7-2 combines with J gene TRBJ2-3; perhaps TRBD2 as D (5 bases). V lost 5 bases, J lost 6 bases, and 15 bases lay in between. Per the germline V gene, CDR1 is SGHTA and CDR2 is FQGNSA. The CDR3 totals 14 residues. The full variable domain, completed using reference TRBV7-2 and TRBJ2-3, is GAGVSQSPSNKVTEKGKDVELRCDPISGHTALYWYRQSLGQGLEFLIYFQGNSAPDKSGLPSDRFSAERTGGSVSTLTIQRTQQEDSAVYLCASSLEGRRDTQYFGPGTRLTVL.